These 19 T cell receptor beta chains were all obtained from the same sample, sequenced in a study of cytomegalovirus exposure and HLA in healthy donors. PCR used 60 Vbeta primers and 13 Jbeta primers. Sequenced by immunoSEQ multiplex PCR; TCRdb stores in-frame clones only, minus some. The profile covers 99,000 or so clones, with roughly an eighth appearing a single time and 16% taken by the ten largest. The specimen was PBMCs. The receptors were gathered from a middle-aged man in good health and CMV-seropositive.

This clone was detected only a few times. Germline is not matched at one junction end, which may reflect a read error. V and J are TRBV7-2 and TRBJ2-3; possible D gene TRBD2, 6 bases. The CDR3 is made up of 14 amino acids. The germline CDR1 and CDR2 sequences are SGHTA and FQGNSA. CDR3 amino acids: CASSLARSTDTQYF. The CDR3 DNA reads TGTGCCAGCAGCCTAGCGCGTAGCACAGATACGCAGTATTTT.

This chain connects TRBV11-2 to TRBJ1-2; tentative D call: TRBD1 (6 bases). This CDR3 comprises 15 residues. Germline V CDR1 and CDR2: SGHAT, FQNNGV. Trimming stripped 1 base from V and 2 bases from J, with 11 bases between. This CDR3 is CASSLGGRRNYGYTF. CDR3 nucleotide sequence: TGTGCCAGCAGCTTAGGGGGGCGGCGGAACTATGGCTACACCTTC.

This clone appeared a few times. The chain couples TRBV2 to TRBJ2-7; TRBD1 aligns across 9 bases. The germline gives CDR1 SNHLY, CDR2 FYNNEI. The CDR3 totals 14 residues. After removal of 8 bases from V and 3 bases from J, the junction contained 8 bases not matched to a gene. CDR3 sequence (DNA): TGTGCCAGCGGCCGGACAGGGGAAAACTACGAGCAGTACTTC. Translated: CASGRTGENYEQYF.

This clone was counted a few times. The rearrangement joins TRBV27 to TRBJ2-2; the match to TRBD2 covers 9 bases. The CDR3 spans 15 residues. The germline V gene encodes CDR1 MNHEY and CDR2 SMNVEV (reference sequence). The junction had 2 bases not matched to a gene; V was cut back by 3 bases and J by 3 bases. DNA for the CDR3: TGTGCCAGCAGTTTTCTAGCGGGATACACCGGGGAGCTGTTTTTT. Its translation is CASSFLAGYTGELFF.

The table lists this clone with a few counts. This chain connects TRBV6-5 to TRBJ2-7; no clear D gene. With 2 bases removed from V and 3 bases from J, the gap between germline ends came to 8 bases. CDR1 and CDR2 from the germline V gene are MNHEY and SVGAGI. The CDR3 consists of 13 residues. The CDR3 bases are TGTGCCAGCAGTTACGGAGTCCTCTACGAGCAGTACTTC. Protein sequence: CASSYGVLYEQYF.

The genes are TRBV11-2 and TRBJ1-1; D remains unclear. CDR1 is SGHAT, CDR2 FQNNGV, per germline. This CDR3 contains 12 residues. Trimming shortened V by 3 bases and J by 10 bases, and 12 bases separated the two germline ends. This CDR3 reads CASSFSEGSAFF. The CDR3 region has the DNA TGTGCCAGCAGCTTCTCGGAGGGTTCAGCTTTCTTT. The full variable domain, completed using reference TRBV11-2 and TRBJ1-1, is EAGVAQSPRYKIIEKRQSVAFWCNPISGHATLYWYQQILGQGPKLLIQFQNNGVVDDSQLPKDRFSAERLKGVDSTLKIQPAKLEDSAVYLCASSFSEGSAFFGQGTRLTVV.

This clone was picked up a small number of times. CDR3 amino acids: CASPVTDTQYF. The CDR3 nucleotides are TGTGCCAGTCCTGTTACAGATACGCAGTATTTT. The genes are TRBV5-6 and TRBJ2-3; D not resolved. Looked up from germline, CDR1 is SGHDT and CDR2 is YYEEEE. The V and J ends lost 8 bases and 3 bases respectively, with 7 bases between them. The CDR3 has 11 amino acids.

This clone was detected only a few times. This chain connects TRBV4-1 to TRBJ2-2, with 10 bases lining up with TRBD2. V was pared by 5 bases and J by 1 base, with 7 bases of the junction left unmatched. CDR3 length: 17 residues. Germline CDR1 and CDR2: MGHRA and YSYEKL. The CDR3 DNA is TGCGCCAGCAGCTCACCAACTAGCGGGGTGAACACCGGGGAGCTGTTTTTT. As protein: CASSSPTSGVNTGELFF.

The CDR3 sequence: CASSELSSYEQYF. In DNA, the CDR3 is TGTGCCAGCAGTGAACTGAGCTCCTACGAGCAGTACTTC. The V and J genes are TRBV6-1 and TRBJ2-7; D unresolved. The V end lost 2 bases, the J end lost 0 bases, and 5 bases lay between the germline ends. Germline values: CDR1 MNHNS, CDR2 SASEGT. The CDR3 has 13 residues.

The chain joins TRBV5-1 to TRBJ2-7, with TRBD1 matching over 8 bases. The trim removed 0 bases at V and 1 base at J, leaving 3 bases unmatched. CDR1 is SGHRS, CDR2 YFSETQ, per germline. This CDR3 has 15 residues. CDR3 DNA sequence: TGCGCCAGCAGCTTGGGGACAGGGAATTCCTACGAGCAGTACTTC. This gives the protein CASSLGTGNSYEQYF.

The chain recombines TRBV10-3 with TRBJ2-3, with D perhaps TRBD1 (5 bases). Germline V gene lookup returns CDR1 ENHRY and CDR2 SYGVKD. This CDR3 has 12 amino acids. The ends were cut back, 7 bases at V and 6 bases at J, with 11 bases in the middle. CDR3 loop: CAINTGKDTQYF. In DNA, the CDR3 is TGTGCCATCAATACAGGAAAGGATACGCAGTATTTT.

The chain is built from TRBV5-1 and TRBJ2-1; 7 nucleotides agree with TRBD2. CDR1 is SGHRS and CDR2 is YFSETQ in the germline V gene. Trimming took 0 bases from V and 7 from J; bases not matched to a gene: 10. There are 16 residues in the CDR3. CDR3 region: CASSLVGPGGLNEQFF. In nucleotides, the CDR3 is TGCGCCAGCAGCTTGGTAGGCCCGGGAGGACTAAATGAGCAGTTCTTC.

The table lists this clone with a few counts. J is TRBJ1-5 and V is TRBV10-2, with 8 nucleotides matching TRBD1. J was trimmed by 3 bases and V by 7 bases; bases with no gene match: 5. There are 14 residues in the CDR3. CDR1 and CDR2 from the germline V gene are WSHSY and SAAADI. CDR3 in amino acids: CASTPGQVNQPQHF. Here the CDR3 DNA reads TGCGCCAGCACCCCGGGACAGGTCAATCAGCCCCAGCATTTT.

The sample holds a few counts of this clone. The V gene is TRBV11-2, the J gene TRBJ2-7, with TRBD2 matching over 13 bases. Germline CDR1 reads SGHAT; CDR2 reads FQNNGV. V was clipped by 1 base and J by 7 bases; unmatched bases: 7. The CDR3 loop spans 16 amino acids. CDR3 amino acids: CASSLAGTSGKVEQYF. CDR3 DNA: TGTGCCAGCAGCTTAGCTGGGACTAGCGGGAAGGTAGAGCAGTACTTC.

This clone was recorded a few times. The chain is built from TRBV6-4 and TRBJ2-3; maybe TRBD2 (5 bases). CDR3 length: 16 residues. In germline, CDR1 is MRHNA, CDR2 SNTAGT. The V end was cut by 5 bases, the J end by 0 bases, with 15 bases between. The CDR3 DNA is TGTGCCAGCAGTAAACGGGCGGGTTCTAGCACAGATACGCAGTATTTT. Translating it yields CASSKRAGSSTDTQYF.

The chain is built from TRBV28 and TRBJ1-5; no clear D. CDR1 is MDHEN and CDR2 is SYDVKM in the germline V gene. This CDR3 region has 13 residues. The germline V and J ends were trimmed by 10 bases and 1 base, with 11 bases remaining between them. The CDR3 nucleotides are TGTGCCACCTATGTATCGAGCAATCAGCCCCAGCATTTT. Its protein is CATYVSSNQPQHF.

This clone was seen more than once but under ten times. V gene TRBV19 combines with J gene TRBJ1-5; D unresolved. The CDR3 extends over 17 amino acids. V dropped 5 bases and J dropped 0 bases, with 17 bases sitting between them. The germline gives CDR1 LNHDA, CDR2 SQIVND (reference sequence). The CDR3 loop reads CASSPQAGRISNQPQHF. The CDR3 coding sequence is TGTGCCAGTAGTCCTCAGGCGGGTAGGATTAGCAATCAGCCCCAGCATTTT.

This clone came up a few times. The chain joins TRBV5-1 to TRBJ2-2, with a tentative D call TRBD2 (6 bases). Germline V gene sequence: CDR1 SGHRS, CDR2 YFSETQ. The CDR3 consists of 15 residues. V gave up 4 bases and J gave up 7 bases, with 17 bases separating them. Here the CDR3 DNA reads TGCGCCAGCAGCCCCCCCTGGGAGGCGGTCGGGGAGCTGTTTTTT. Its translation is CASSPPWEAVGELFF.

This clone was found once. The chain recombines TRBV7-8 with TRBJ2-2; 10 positions agree with TRBD2. Trimming cost V 5 bases and J 0 bases; bases outside gene matches: 3. CDR3 length: 16 amino acids. Germline V lookup: CDR1 SGHVS, CDR2 FQNEAQ. Written as DNA, the CDR3 is TGTGCCAGCAGCCACCTAGCGGGGGCGAACACCGGGGAGCTGTTTTTT. Translated: CASSHLAGANTGELFF. The whole variable domain, filled in from reference TRBV7-8 and TRBJ2-2, reads GAGVSQSPRYKVAKRGQDVALRCDPISGHVSLFWYQQALGQGPEFLTYFQNEAQLDKSGLPSDRFFAERPEGSVSTLKIQRTQQEDSAVYLCASSHLAGANTGELFFGEGSRLTVL.